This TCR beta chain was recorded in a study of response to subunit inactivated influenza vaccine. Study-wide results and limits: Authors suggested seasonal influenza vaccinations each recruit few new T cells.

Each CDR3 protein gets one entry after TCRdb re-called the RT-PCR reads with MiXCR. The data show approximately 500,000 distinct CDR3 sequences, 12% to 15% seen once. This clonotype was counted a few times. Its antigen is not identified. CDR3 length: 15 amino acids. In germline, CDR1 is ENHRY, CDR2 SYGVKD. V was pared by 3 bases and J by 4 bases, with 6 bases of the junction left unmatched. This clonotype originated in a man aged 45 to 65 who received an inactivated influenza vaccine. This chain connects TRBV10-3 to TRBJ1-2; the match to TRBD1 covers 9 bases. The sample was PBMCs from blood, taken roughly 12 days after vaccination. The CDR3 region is CAISDSGTGIYGYTF. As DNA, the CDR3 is TGTGCCATCAGTGATTCCGGGACAGGGATCTATGGCTACACCTTC.